This entry describes one TCR beta chain. This clone was picked up one time. The specificity of this receptor is unknown. Base qualities are not provided; no much larger clone lies one nucleotide away. The sample comes from a study of blood T cell repertoires in COVID-19 (dated by TCRdb to between 2020 and 2021). Regarding the complete study: Collaborator samples came from the United States, Italy and Spain and covered acute and convalescent phases of COVID-19. The material from the prospective study consisted of cDNA or gDNA derived from T cells, B-cell-depleted T cells, or PBMCs. The dataset comprised deeply sampled blood TCRbeta repertoires from subjects exposed to, actively infected with, or recovered from COVID-19. A freely available public database, intended as a resource for researchers studying the immune response to SARS-CoV-2, is where the repertoires were released. The samples were drawn from two sources: the first 160 participants of the ongoing ImmuneRACE study, and about 1,300 subjects contributed by 6 global collaborators. Nearly every sample came with metadata listing a de-identified subject ID, COVID-19 status, age in years and sex. Where available, HLA class I and class II types were obtained from metadata supplied by the sample provider rather than from assay-based typing. What the work shows at the level of the full study, not this receptor alone: Clinical and demographic metadata were provided uncurated, with the amount varying by source and participant.

The immunoSEQ Assay, a bias-controlled multiplex PCR, was used to amplify TCRbeta CDR3 regions from genomic DNA. In the authors' own workflow: The number of nucleated cells in each sample was estimated from the amplification of reference gene primers within the assay. To quantify the absolute abundance of each unique TCRbeta CDR3 rearrangement, sequence reads were collapsed and filtered. For each sample, productive Simpson clonality was calculated by taking the square root of Simpson's diversity index across productive rearrangements. TCRdb carries this immuneACCESS record with in-frame sequences only. Its versions omit some clonotypes, under half of them owing to an unresolved V gene in the studies checked, with the rest unexplained. V, J and clone size derive from that table, while D and trimming were established from the DNA sequence. Here the sample has roughly 250,000 clones; around four fifths occur a single time. The top ten clones comprise approximately 13% of the sample.

CDR3 length: 18 amino acids, cysteine to phenylalanine. The only DNA kept is the CDR3, 54 bases in frame from the first base. A distance of 15 bases separates the germline ends of V and J, which lose 0 bases and 0 bases respectively. The CDR1 and CDR2 encoded by the germline V gene are ENHRY and SYGVKD. Each collaborating institution followed its own protocols to collect whole blood in K2EDTA tubes. Collaborator samples were shipped for TCRbeta analysis as frozen whole blood, isolated PBMCs, or DNA extracted from either sample type. Sequencing was performed on peripheral blood. The chain is assembled from TRBV10-3 and TRBJ1-3; no confident D gene assignment can be made. The clonotype originates from a woman aged 60 to 75 with active or convalescent COVID-19. The nucleotide sequence is TGTGCCATCAGTGAGTCGCGAACAGCGGGGATCTCTGGAAACACCATATATTTT. Its protein reads: CAISESRTAGISGNTIYF.